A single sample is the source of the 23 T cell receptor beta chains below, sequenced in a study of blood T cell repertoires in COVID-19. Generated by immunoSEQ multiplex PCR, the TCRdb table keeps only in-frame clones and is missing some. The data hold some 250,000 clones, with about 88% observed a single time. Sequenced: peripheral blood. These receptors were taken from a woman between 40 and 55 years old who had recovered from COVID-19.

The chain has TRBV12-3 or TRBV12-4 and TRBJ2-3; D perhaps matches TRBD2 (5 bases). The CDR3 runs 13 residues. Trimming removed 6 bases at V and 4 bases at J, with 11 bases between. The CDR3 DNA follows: TGTGCCAGCAGCCCCCCACTAGCAGATACGCAGTATTTT. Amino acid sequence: CASSPPLADTQYF.

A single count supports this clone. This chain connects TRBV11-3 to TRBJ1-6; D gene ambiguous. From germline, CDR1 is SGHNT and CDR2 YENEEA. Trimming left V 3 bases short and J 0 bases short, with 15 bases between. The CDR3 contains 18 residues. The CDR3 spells CASSFGVRGGSYNSPLHF. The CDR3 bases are TGTGCCAGCAGCTTCGGGGTACGGGGTGGCTCCTATAATTCACCCCTCCACTTT.

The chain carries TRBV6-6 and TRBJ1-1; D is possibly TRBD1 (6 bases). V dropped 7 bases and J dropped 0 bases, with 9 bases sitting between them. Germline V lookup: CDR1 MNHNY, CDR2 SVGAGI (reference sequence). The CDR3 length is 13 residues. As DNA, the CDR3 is TGTGCCAGCAAAAGGGGGATGAACACTGAAGCTTTCTTT. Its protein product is CASKRGMNTEAFF.

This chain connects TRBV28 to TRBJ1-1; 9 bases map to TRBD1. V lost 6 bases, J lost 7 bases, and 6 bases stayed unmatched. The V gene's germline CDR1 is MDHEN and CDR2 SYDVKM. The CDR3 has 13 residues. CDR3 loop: CASRPGQGLEAFF. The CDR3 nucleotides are TGTGCCAGCAGACCGGGACAGGGCCTTGAAGCTTTCTTT.

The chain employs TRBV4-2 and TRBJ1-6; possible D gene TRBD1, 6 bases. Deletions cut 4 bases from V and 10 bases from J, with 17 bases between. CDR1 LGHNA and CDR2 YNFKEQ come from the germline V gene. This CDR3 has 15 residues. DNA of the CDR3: TGTGCCAGCAGCCCCCCACAGGGTAGTCTATCACCCCTCCACTTT. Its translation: CASSPPQGSLSPLHF.

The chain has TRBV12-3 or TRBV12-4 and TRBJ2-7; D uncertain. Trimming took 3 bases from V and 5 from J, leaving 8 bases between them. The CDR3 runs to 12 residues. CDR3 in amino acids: CASSLSPDEQYV. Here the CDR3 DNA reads TGTGCCAGCAGTTTGTCTCCCGACGAGCAGTACGTC.

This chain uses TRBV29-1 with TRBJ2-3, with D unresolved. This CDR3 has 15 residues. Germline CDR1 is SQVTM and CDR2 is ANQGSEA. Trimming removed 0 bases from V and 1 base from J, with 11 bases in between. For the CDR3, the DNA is TGCAGCGTTGAAGAGGCAGGTCACCGCACAGATACGCAGTATTTT. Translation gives CSVEEAGHRTDTQYF.

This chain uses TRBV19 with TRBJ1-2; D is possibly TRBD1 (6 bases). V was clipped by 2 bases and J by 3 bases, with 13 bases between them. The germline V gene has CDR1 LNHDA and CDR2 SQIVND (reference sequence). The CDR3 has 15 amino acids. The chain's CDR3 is CASSISGGSDYGYTF. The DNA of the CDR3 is TGTGCCAGTAGTATAAGCGGGGGCTCGGACTATGGCTACACCTTC.

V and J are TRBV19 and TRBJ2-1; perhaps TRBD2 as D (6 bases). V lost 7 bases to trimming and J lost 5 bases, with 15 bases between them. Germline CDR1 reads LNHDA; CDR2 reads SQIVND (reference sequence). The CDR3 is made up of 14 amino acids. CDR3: CASIKIGGHNEQFF. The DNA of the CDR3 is TGTGCCAGTATTAAGATAGGAGGGCACAATGAGCAGTTCTTC.

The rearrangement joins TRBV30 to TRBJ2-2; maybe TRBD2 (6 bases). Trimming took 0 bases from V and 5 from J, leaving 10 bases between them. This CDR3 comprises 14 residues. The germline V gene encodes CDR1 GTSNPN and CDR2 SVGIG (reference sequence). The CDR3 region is CAWSVVGGTGELFF. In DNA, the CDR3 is TGTGCCTGGAGTGTAGTTGGGGGGACCGGGGAGCTGTTTTTT.

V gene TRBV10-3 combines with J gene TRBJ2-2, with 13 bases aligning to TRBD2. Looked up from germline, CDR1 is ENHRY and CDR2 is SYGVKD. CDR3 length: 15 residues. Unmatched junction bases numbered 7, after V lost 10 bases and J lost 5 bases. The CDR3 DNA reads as TGTGCCACCAAGACTAGCGGGAGGCAGACCGGGGAGCTGTTTTTT. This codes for CATKTSGRQTGELFF.

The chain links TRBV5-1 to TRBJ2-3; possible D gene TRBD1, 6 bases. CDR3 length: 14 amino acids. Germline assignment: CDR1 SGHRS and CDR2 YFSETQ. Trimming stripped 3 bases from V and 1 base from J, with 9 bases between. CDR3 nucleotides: TGCGCCAGCAGCTCGGACAGAGGCACAGATACGCAGTATTTT. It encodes CASSSDRGTDTQYF. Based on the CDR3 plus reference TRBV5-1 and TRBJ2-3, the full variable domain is KAGVTQTPRYLIKTRGQQVTLSCSPISGHRSVSWYQQTPGQGLQFLFEYFSETQRNKGNFPGRFSGRQFSNSRSEMNVSTLELGDSALYLCASSSDRGTDTQYFGPGTRLTVL.

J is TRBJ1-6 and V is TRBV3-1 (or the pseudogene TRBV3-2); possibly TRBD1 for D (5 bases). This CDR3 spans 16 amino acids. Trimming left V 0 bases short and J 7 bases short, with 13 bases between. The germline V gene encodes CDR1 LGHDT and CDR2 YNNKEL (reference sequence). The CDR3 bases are TGTGCCAGCAGCCAAGATGTGGGGGAGGGGAATTCACCCCTCCACTTT. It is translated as CASSQDVGEGNSPLHF.

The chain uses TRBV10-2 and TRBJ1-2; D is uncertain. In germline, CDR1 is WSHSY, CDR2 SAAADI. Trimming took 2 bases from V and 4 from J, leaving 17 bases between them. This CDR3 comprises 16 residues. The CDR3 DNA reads TGCGCCAGCAGTGAGCCGACCCCGGGCCGGGGCTATGGCTACACCTTC. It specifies CASSEPTPGRGYGYTF.

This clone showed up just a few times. CDR3 protein: CASSYREDGGPQHF. Written as DNA, the CDR3 is TGTGCCAGCAGCTACCGCGAGGACGGGGGTCCCCAGCATTTT. The chain couples TRBV5-4 to TRBJ1-5, with a possible D match to TRBD1 (5 bases). Trimming took off 3 bases at V and 10 bases at J, with 17 bases between the two ends. This CDR3 contains 14 residues. Germline CDR1 and CDR2: SGHNT and YYREEE (reference sequence).

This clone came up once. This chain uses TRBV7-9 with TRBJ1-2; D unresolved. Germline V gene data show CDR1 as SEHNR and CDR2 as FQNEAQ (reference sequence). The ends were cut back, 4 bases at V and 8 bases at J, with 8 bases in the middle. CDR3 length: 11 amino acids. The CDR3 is CASSSSRGYTF. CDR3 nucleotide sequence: TGTGCCAGCAGCTCAAGTCGGGGCTACACCTTC.

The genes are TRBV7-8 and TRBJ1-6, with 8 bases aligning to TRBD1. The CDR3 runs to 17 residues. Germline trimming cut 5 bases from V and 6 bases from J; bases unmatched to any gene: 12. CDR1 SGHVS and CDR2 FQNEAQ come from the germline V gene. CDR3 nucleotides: TGTGCCAGCAGCCCCCGGGGCGGGCAGGGGGCTAATTCACCCCTCCACTTT. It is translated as CASSPRGGQGANSPLHF.

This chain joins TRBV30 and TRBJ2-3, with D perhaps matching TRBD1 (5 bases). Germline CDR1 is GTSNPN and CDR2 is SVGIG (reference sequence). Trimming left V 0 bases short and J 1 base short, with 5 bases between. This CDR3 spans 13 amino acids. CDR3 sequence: CAWSVQGTDTQYF. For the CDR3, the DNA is TGTGCCTGGAGTGTACAGGGCACAGATACGCAGTATTTT.

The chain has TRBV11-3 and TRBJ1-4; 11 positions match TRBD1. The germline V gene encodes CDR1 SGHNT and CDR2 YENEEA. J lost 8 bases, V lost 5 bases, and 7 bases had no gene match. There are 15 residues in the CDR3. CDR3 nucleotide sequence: TGTGCCAGCAGCGCCCGGACAGGGGGCGGAGAAAAACTGTTTTTT. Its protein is CASSARTGGGEKLFF.

The CDR3 loop is CASSLRTSGSYEQFF. The CDR3 region has the DNA TGCGCCAGCAGCTTGCGGACTAGCGGGAGTTATGAGCAGTTCTTC. The chain uses TRBV5-1 and TRBJ2-1; 13 bases align to TRBD2. CDR3 length: 15 residues. Germline CDR1 reads SGHRS; CDR2 reads YFSETQ. V was clipped by 1 base and J by 8 bases; unmatched bases: 3.

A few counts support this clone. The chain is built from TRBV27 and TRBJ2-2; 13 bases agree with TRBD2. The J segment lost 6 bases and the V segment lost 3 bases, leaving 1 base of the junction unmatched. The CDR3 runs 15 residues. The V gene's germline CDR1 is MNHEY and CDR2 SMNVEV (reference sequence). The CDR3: CASSFTSGRAGELFF. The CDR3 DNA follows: TGTGCCAGCAGTTTTACTAGCGGGAGGGCCGGGGAGCTGTTTTTT.

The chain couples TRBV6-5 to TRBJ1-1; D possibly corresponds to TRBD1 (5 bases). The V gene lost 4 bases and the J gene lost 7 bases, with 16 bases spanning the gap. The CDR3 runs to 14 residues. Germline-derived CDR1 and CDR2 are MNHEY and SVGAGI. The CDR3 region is CASSSSWGVLEAFF. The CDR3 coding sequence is TGTGCCAGCAGTTCATCATGGGGGGTCCTTGAAGCTTTCTTT.

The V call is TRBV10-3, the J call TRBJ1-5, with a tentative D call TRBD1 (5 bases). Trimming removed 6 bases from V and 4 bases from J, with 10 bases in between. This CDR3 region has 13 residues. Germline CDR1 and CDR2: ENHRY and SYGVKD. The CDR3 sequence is CAISADRNQPQHF. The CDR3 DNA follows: TGTGCCATCAGCGCCGACAGAAATCAGCCCCAGCATTTT.